This TCR beta chain originates from a study of cytomegalovirus exposure and HLA in healthy donors. Study outcomes and limitations: In vitro data verified a few CMV-associated chains as specific for CMV antigens. Immune exposure information available was restricted to CMV serostatus. An analysis was carried out later, and it reportedly showed fewer N-insertions in an Asian-associated ancestry cluster than the approximately 700-donor mean. A later analysis associated around 17,000 TCR beta sequences with HLA alleles at a 0.05 false discovery rate.

In regard to this clone: Its target is unknown.

The CDR3 contains 17 residues. V shed 2 bases, J shed 6 bases, and the junction held 12 bases outside the gene matches. The PCR ran on 60 Vbeta and 13 Jbeta primers. Only in-frame clones appear in the TCRdb table, and some are missing; sequencing was by immunoSEQ multiplex PCR. The table has more than 95,000 clones, about 86% seen once. Input material: PBMCs. The TCR originated in a woman under 40 in good health and CMV-seronegative. The V and J genes are TRBV23-1 and TRBJ2-2, with 7 bases identical to TRBD2. TRBV23-1 is an ORF for which the function is uncertain. CDR3 DNA sequence: TGCGCCAGCAGTCAAAAACGGTTAAGGACTAGGCCCGGGGAGCTGTTTTTT. It encodes CASSQKRLRTRPGELFF.